This TCR beta chain is drawn from a study of blood T cell repertoires in COVID-19. Across the whole study: Spain, Italy and the United States supplied samples that represented acute and convalescent COVID-19.

Which cohort a participant joined came from the clinical history participants gave. Two consecutive negative NP/OP PCR tests, clearance, or resolved symptoms defined Cohort 3 recovery. Assay: immunoSEQ multiplex PCR; the TCRdb copy retains only in-frame clones and omits some. The repertoire includes roughly 450,000 clones, roughly 87% of them detected once, and 0.55% to 0.75% sits in the top ten. The sample comprised PBMCs or T cells enriched from blood (not recorded which). The receptor comes from a man between 18 and 35 years old who had recovered from COVID-19.

CDR3 nucleotide sequence: TGTGCCAGGCAACCGGGGTCTGACACCGGGGAGCTGTTTTTT. Residues: CARQPGSDTGELFF. The V and J genes are TRBV7-9 and TRBJ2-2; weak D call: TRBD2 (5 bases). The V end lost 9 bases, the J end lost 3 bases, and 14 bases lay between the germline ends. Germline CDR1 reads SEHNR; CDR2 reads FQNEAQ (reference sequence). This CDR3 is 14 amino acids long.